This T cell receptor (beta chain) was identified during a study of shared clonotypes between healthy human individuals. Findings and caveats of the study: Investigators collected only blood, and repertoires in tissues likely differ.

A note on this clone: The target antigen is unknown.

The CDR3 loop spans 16 amino acids. Germline V gives CDR1 MNHEY, CDR2 SMNVEV (reference sequence). J lost 4 bases, V lost 9 bases, and 6 bases had no gene match. Donors were healthy HIV-negative adults without recently reported acute infections or vaccinations. TCRdb's copy holds only in-frame clones and misses some; the assay was immunoSEQ multiplex PCR. This table holds roughly 490,000 clones, approximately 80% found once. This clonotype was obtained from a woman between 35 and 50 years old in good health. Some clones in this sample may be carry-over from other donors' samples. The chain uses TRBV27 and TRBJ2-2, with 15 positions matching TRBD2. The specimen was PBMCs. CDR3 sequence (DNA): TGTGCCAGTTCCGGGACTAGCGGGAGGCCCACCGGGGAGCTGTTTTTT. Translated, it gives CASSGTSGRPTGELFF.